This T cell receptor (beta chain) stems from a study of T cell repertoires in cytomegalovirus infection (dated 2019 in TCRdb). About the full investigation: Because public TCR beta signatures pointed to carriage of CMV infection together with the matching HLA type, the HLA type of each donor mattered for the analysis.

This clonotype was detected ten times or more. What this receptor recognizes is not known. It has no much larger one-base neighbor in the sample; base qualities were not kept. The paper as a whole reports these results and caveats: In both this cohort and an independent roughly 330-donor cohort, the cumulative frequency of public TCR beta family members distinguished carriers of CMV infection plus the relevant HLA type. The ex vivo response was dominated by HLA-C-restricted CMV-specific TCR beta clonotypes, and the single most frequent clonotype in two of eight donors was supplied by these HLA-C-restricted clonotypes.

TCRdb records Illumina HiSeq 1500 as the sequencer. TCRdb itself trimmed the public reads at Q25 with fastp, ran MiXCR and retained productive beta chains. Every CDR3 protein is listed once, alongside the most common genes and DNA of its rows. In all, the sample holds 210,000 or so distinct CDR3 sequences, and 5% to 8.5% of those were seen once. The top ten clonotypes cover roughly 6.5% of the sample. The clonotype originates from a human donor in good health (CMV status not recorded). Some clones in this sample may be carry-over from other donors' samples. The sequencing input was PBMCs.

The bases read TGTGCCAGCAGGAGGAACCCGGACGGGAACACTGAAGCTTTCTTT. The encoded protein is CASRRNPDGNTEAFF. Recombination joined TRBV12-3 or TRBV12-4 with TRBJ1-1; no D gene call is confident. V loses 6 bases of germline sequence and J loses 1 base, and the interval between the two ends is 15 bases. There are 15 amino acids in the CDR3, from cysteine to phenylalanine inclusive. Only the CDR3 part of the read is kept: 45 bases, read in frame from the first base.